This T cell receptor (beta chain) originates from a study of tumor-infiltrating lymphocytes in primary liver carcinoma. Study-wide background: The study enrolled male and female patients aged 30 to 69 years. Among the tumors, stages were T1-T3 N0M0 and sizes roughly 4.2 to 11 cm.

With around 490 ng total RNA as template and a constant-region primer, TCR beta cDNA was made. Generation of the TCR beta libraries relied on three nested multiplex PCR rounds using slightly modified ARM-PCR. Primers for the first two PCR rounds were TRBV1-TRBV30 forward primers and a C-beta reverse primer (roughly 10 cycles per round). TCRdb processed the multiplex PCR reads anew with MiXCR; each CDR3 protein has one entry. The profile shows 180,000 or so distinct CDR3 sequences, about 60% of them singletons. Germline V gene data show CDR1 as SQVTM and CDR2 as ANQGSEA. J lost 2 bases, V lost 4 bases, and 2 bases had no gene match. The CDR3 spans 13 residues. Unsorted whole blood supplied the RNA, and germline DNA was extracted too.

This receptor was identified in a middle-aged man with primary liver carcinoma and hepatitis B virus infection. V and J are TRBV29-1 and TRBJ2-3; 8 bases agree with TRBD2. The sample was peripheral blood. This CDR3 reads CSVAGGFTDTQYF. CDR3 nucleotide sequence: TGCAGCGTTGCGGGAGGGTTCACAGATACGCAGTATTTT.